These 12 T cell receptor beta chains came from one sample sequenced in a study of PD-L1 blockade in urothelial cancer. The protocol was immunoSEQ multiplex PCR, while the TCRdb copy is restricted to in-frame clones and leaves out a portion. This table holds 40,000 to 55,000 clones, nearly 85% found once. Sequencing was performed on PBMCs, taken around atezolizumab (anti-PD-L1) treatment. The receptor set was obtained from a man aged 40-49 years with urothelial cancer.

The chain employs TRBV4-1 and TRBJ2-4; D unclear. The germline gives CDR1 MGHRA, CDR2 YSYEKL. Trimming removed 0 bases at V and 0 bases at J, with 6 bases between. The CDR3 contains 15 residues. CDR3 DNA: TGCGCCAGCAGCCAAGATCTTTTAGCCAAAAACATTCAGTACTTC. Protein product: CASSQDLLAKNIQYF.

This chain connects TRBV6-6 to TRBJ2-3; 7 bases match TRBD2. Germline V gene sequence: CDR1 MNHNY, CDR2 SVGAGI (reference sequence). This CDR3 spans 13 amino acids. V lost 8 bases and J lost 3; bases outside the gene matches: 5. Written as DNA, the CDR3 is TGTGCCAGCCTTCAGCGGGAAACAGATACGCAGTATTTT. As protein: CASLQRETDTQYF.

This clone appeared a single time. The J gene is TRBJ2-7, the V gene TRBV5-4, with D possibly being TRBD2 (6 bases). Germline V lookup: CDR1 SGHNT, CDR2 YYREEE (reference sequence). Trimming shortened V by 1 base and J by 5 bases, and 13 bases separated the two germline ends. This CDR3 contains 14 residues. This CDR3 reads CASSLIAEGNEQYF. As DNA, the CDR3 is TGTGCCAGCAGCTTGATAGCGGAAGGTAACGAGCAGTACTTC.

This clone was seen a handful of times. The gene calls are TRBV28 and TRBJ1-1; perhaps TRBD1 as D (5 bases). CDR3 length equals 13 residues. V dropped 6 bases and J dropped 1 base, with 9 bases sitting between them. The germline V gene has CDR1 MDHEN and CDR2 SYDVKM. The CDR3, as DNA: TGTGCCAGCAGGACGGGGGGGAACACTGAAGCTTTCTTT. The encoded protein is CASRTGGNTEAFF.

The gene calls are TRBV10-3 and TRBJ2-1; the D gene is possibly TRBD2 (6 bases). V was pared by 4 bases and J by 6 bases, with 16 bases between. CDR3 length: 15 amino acids. Germline CDR1 reads ENHRY; CDR2 reads SYGVKD. The CDR3 spells CAISGTGTPTNEQFF. CDR3 DNA sequence: TGTGCCATCAGTGGGACCGGGACTCCTACCAATGAGCAGTTCTTC.

This clone was counted a single time. The chain uses TRBV6-5 and TRBJ2-2; maybe TRBD2 (6 bases). CDR1 MNHEY and CDR2 SVGAGI come from the germline V gene. The CDR3 is 14 amino acids. Trimming removed 8 bases from V and 2 bases from J, with 12 bases in between. In DNA form, the CDR3 reads TGTGCCAGCTGGCCGGGACTCAACACCGGGGAGCTGTTTTTT. Protein sequence: CASWPGLNTGELFF.

The genes are TRBV5-1 and TRBJ1-1, with 7 nucleotides matching TRBD1. The length of the CDR3 is 14 residues. Per germline, CDR1 SGHRS and CDR2 YFSETQ. The trim removed 5 bases at V and 0 bases at J, leaving 4 bases unmatched. CDR3 sequence (DNA): TGCGCCAGCAGTCAGGGGGTGGTGAACACTGAAGCTTTCTTT. This codes for CASSQGVVNTEAFF.

The J gene is TRBJ1-2, the V gene TRBV7-2; 8 bases map to TRBD1. V shed 0 bases, J shed 4 bases, and the junction held 4 bases outside the gene matches. Germline V lookup: CDR1 SGHTA, CDR2 FQGNSA. The CDR3 extends over 15 amino acids. CDR3 bases: TGTGCCAGCAGCTTAGCACGACAGGGGTTCTATGGCTACACCTTC. Its protein is CASSLARQGFYGYTF.

This chain uses TRBV2 with TRBJ1-5, with 11 positions matching TRBD1. This CDR3 is built from 14 residues. V shed 6 bases and J 4 bases; nucleotides not matched to a gene: 2. The germline gives CDR1 SNHLY, CDR2 FYNNEI. CDR3 sequence reads: CASRGDRGNQPQHF. For the CDR3, the DNA is TGTGCCAGCAGAGGGGACAGGGGGAATCAGCCCCAGCATTTT.

The CDR3 protein is CASSSSGASDTQYF. The CDR3 region has the DNA TGTGCCAGCAGCTCTAGCGGGGCTTCAGATACGCAGTATTTT. The chain couples TRBV7-9 to TRBJ2-3; 9 bases line up with TRBD2. CDR3 length equals 14 residues. CDR1 is SEHNR, CDR2 FQNEAQ, per germline (reference sequence). Trimming removed 4 bases from V and 4 bases from J; junction bases left unmatched: 3.

The chain recombines TRBV7-8 with TRBJ2-1; D possibly corresponds to TRBD2 (5 bases). Looked up from germline, CDR1 is SGHVS and CDR2 is FQNEAQ. The CDR3 spans 15 residues. Trimming took 5 bases from V and 2 from J, leaving 13 bases between them. The chain's CDR3 is CASSPGEQPYNEQFF. The CDR3 nucleotides are TGTGCCAGCAGCCCCGGGGAACAGCCCTACAATGAGCAGTTCTTC.

The chain uses TRBV7-2 and TRBJ2-1; possibly TRBD2 for D (6 bases). CDR3 length equals 18 residues. Germline values: CDR1 SGHTA, CDR2 FQGNSA. V lost 1 base and J 6 bases, leaving 22 bases between the germline ends. DNA of the CDR3: TGTGCCAGCAGCTTAGTTCCCCTACTTGAGGAGGGCCTCAATGAGCAGTTCTTC. Its translation is CASSLVPLLEEGLNEQFF.